These T cell receptor beta chains were read from a single sample in a study of chemoradiotherapy in HPV16-positive cancers. Only in-frame clones appear in the TCRdb table, and some are missing; sequencing was by immunoSEQ multiplex PCR. The repertoire holds approximately 12,000 clones, with around 71% as singletons. The specimen was taken from a patient who underwent chemoradiotherapy. These TCRs come from a human donor with HPV-associated anogenital cancer. Both conserved end residues are part of each CDR3. D genes are given only for firm matches. Some rows mark clone size as missing; the rest say once, few, many or name a class of expanded clone.

d_call: TRBD1; v_call: TRBV27; j_call: TRBJ2-3; clone_size: -; cdr3_aa: CASTLRGTDRGPGTQYF; cdr3_nt: TGTGCCAGCACCCTTAGGGGAACGGACAGGGGGCCGGGTACGCAGTATTTT
d_call: -; v_call: TRBV10-1; j_call: TRBJ2-3; clone_size: -; cdr3_aa: CASIPLACTDTQYF; cdr3_nt: TGCGCCAGCATCCCGCTAGCATGCACAGATACGCAGTATTTT
d_call: -; v_call: TRBV7-8; j_call: TRBJ2-2; clone_size: few; cdr3_aa: CASSLLVAGELFF; cdr3_nt: TGTGCCAGCAGCTTACTCGTCGCCGGGGAGCTGTTTTTT
d_call: -; v_call: TRBV30; j_call: TRBJ2-5; clone_size: -; cdr3_aa: CAWGGEGDETQYF; cdr3_nt: TGTGCCTGGGGTGGAGAGGGAGACGAGACCCAGTACTTC
d_call: -; v_call: TRBV28; j_call: TRBJ1-2; clone_size: -; cdr3_aa: CASGTNYGYTF; cdr3_nt: TGTGCCAGCGGGACAAACTATGGCTACACCTTC
d_call: TRBD2; v_call: TRBV27; j_call: TRBJ2-1; clone_size: -; cdr3_aa: CASTPGAGVLNEQFF; cdr3_nt: TGTGCCAGCACCCCAGGAGCGGGAGTCCTGAATGAGCAGTTCTTC
d_call: TRBD2; v_call: TRBV5-1; j_call: TRBJ2-3; clone_size: -; cdr3_aa: CASSLGTSGRTDTQYF; cdr3_nt: TGCGCCAGCAGCTTAGGGACTAGCGGCCGCACAGATACGCAGTATTTT
d_call: TRBD1; v_call: TRBV6-1; j_call: TRBJ1-1; clone_size: -; cdr3_aa: CASSGYRGQNPEAFF; cdr3_nt: TGTGCCAGCAGTGGATACAGGGGGCAGAACCCTGAAGCTTTCTTT
d_call: TRBD1; v_call: TRBV19; j_call: TRBJ1-6; clone_size: few; cdr3_aa: CASSRTGGNSPLHF; cdr3_nt: TGTGCCAGTAGTCGGACAGGGGGAAATTCACCCCTCCACTTT
d_call: -; v_call: TRBV6-1; j_call: TRBJ2-2; clone_size: -; cdr3_aa: CASSEAEGQAGELFF; cdr3_nt: TGTGCCAGCAGTGAAGCGGAGGGGCAAGCCGGGGAGCTGTTTTTT
d_call: -; v_call: TRBV7-8; j_call: TRBJ1-1; clone_size: -; cdr3_aa: CASSLGPRVEAFF; cdr3_nt: TGTGCCAGCAGCTTAGGTCCCCGGGTGGAGGCTTTCTTT
d_call: -; v_call: TRBV28; j_call: TRBJ1-1; clone_size: medium-sized; cdr3_aa: CASSRNTEAFF; cdr3_nt: TGTGCCAGCAGTAGGAACACTGAAGCTTTCTTT
d_call: TRBD2; v_call: TRBV5-4; j_call: TRBJ2-7; clone_size: -; cdr3_aa: CASSGGGFYEQYF; cdr3_nt: TGTGCCAGCAGCGGGGGGGGGTTCTACGAGCAGTACTTC
d_call: TRBD2; v_call: TRBV7-2; j_call: TRBJ2-2; clone_size: -; cdr3_aa: CASSLPSGANTGELFF; cdr3_nt: TGTGCCAGCAGCTTGCCTAGCGGGGCGAACACCGGGGAGCTGTTTTTT
d_call: -; v_call: TRBV4-1; j_call: TRBJ1-4; clone_size: -; cdr3_aa: CASSQVGVNEKLFF; cdr3_nt: TGCGCCAGCAGCCAGGTTGGGGTTAATGAAAAACTGTTTTTT
d_call: TRBD1; v_call: TRBV4-1; j_call: TRBJ2-7; clone_size: -; cdr3_aa: CASSPQGGINEQYF; cdr3_nt: TGCGCCAGCAGCCCACAGGGGGGAATTAACGAGCAGTACTTC
d_call: -; v_call: TRBV5-6; j_call: TRBJ1-6; clone_size: -; cdr3_aa: CASSWGGDNSPLHF; cdr3_nt: TGTGCCAGCAGCTGGGGGGGCGACAATTCACCCCTCCACTTT
d_call: TRBD1; v_call: TRBV29-1; j_call: TRBJ2-5; clone_size: -; cdr3_aa: CSVELDRDTQETQYF; cdr3_nt: TGCAGCGTTGAGCTAGACAGGGATACCCAAGAGACCCAGTACTTC
d_call: -; v_call: TRBV11-2; j_call: TRBJ1-1; clone_size: -; cdr3_aa: CASSLDSSLNTEAFF; cdr3_nt: TGTGCCAGCAGCTTGGACAGCAGTTTGAACACTGAAGCTTTCTTT
d_call: -; v_call: TRBV10-3; j_call: TRBJ1-1; clone_size: -; cdr3_aa: CAISKGGQTEAFF; cdr3_nt: TGTGCCATCAGTAAAGGGGGGCAGACTGAAGCTTTCTTT
d_call: TRBD1; v_call: TRBV19; j_call: TRBJ1-5; clone_size: -; cdr3_aa: CASNAQGGSQPQHF; cdr3_nt: TGTGCCAGTAACGCGCAGGGGGGATCGCAGCCCCAGCATTTT
d_call: -; v_call: TRBV15; j_call: TRBJ2-1; clone_size: -; cdr3_aa: CATSPSQVGNEQFF; cdr3_nt: TGTGCCACCAGCCCCTCGCAGGTTGGGAATGAGCAGTTCTTC
d_call: TRBD1; v_call: TRBV7-9; j_call: TRBJ2-6; clone_size: -; cdr3_aa: CASSGDRGNPGANVLTF; cdr3_nt: TGTGCCAGCAGTGGGGACAGGGGGAATCCTGGGGCCAACGTCCTGACTTTC
d_call: TRBD2; v_call: TRBV19; j_call: TRBJ2-5; clone_size: -; cdr3_aa: CASSIGGTSKETQYF; cdr3_nt: TGTGCCAGTAGTATAGGAGGGACTAGCAAGGAGACCCAGTACTTC
d_call: TRBD1; v_call: TRBV7-2; j_call: TRBJ2-7; clone_size: -; cdr3_aa: CASSLNRGHYEQYF; cdr3_nt: TGTGCCAGCAGCTTAAACAGGGGGCACTACGAGCAGTACTTC
d_call: TRBD2; v_call: TRBV5-5; j_call: TRBJ2-3; clone_size: -; cdr3_aa: CASSLTGLGKTDTQYF; cdr3_nt: TGTGCCAGCAGCTTAACGGGACTAGGAAAAACAGATACGCAGTATTTT
d_call: TRBD2; v_call: TRBV7-3; j_call: TRBJ2-5; clone_size: -; cdr3_aa: CASSLTGSGEETQYF; cdr3_nt: TGTGCCAGCAGCTTAACGGGAAGCGGGGAGGAGACCCAGTACTTC
d_call: -; v_call: TRBV6-1; j_call: TRBJ2-7; clone_size: -; cdr3_aa: CASSVVYEQYF; cdr3_nt: TGTGCCAGCAGTGTCGTCTACGAGCAGTACTTC
d_call: -; v_call: TRBV27; j_call: TRBJ1-1; clone_size: -; cdr3_aa: CASSLSARAEAFF; cdr3_nt: TGTGCCAGCAGTTTATCAGCCCGAGCTGAAGCTTTCTTT
d_call: TRBD2; v_call: TRBV7-9; j_call: TRBJ2-7; clone_size: few; cdr3_aa: CASSLGGVGAGSSYEQYF; cdr3_nt: TGTGCCAGCAGCTTAGGAGGAGTCGGAGCGGGAAGCTCCTACGAGCAGTACTTC
d_call: -; v_call: TRBV5-1; j_call: TRBJ2-5; clone_size: -; cdr3_aa: CASSEGTRETQYF; cdr3_nt: TGCGCCAGCAGCGAGGGGACACGCGAGACCCAGTACTTC
d_call: TRBD1; v_call: TRBV10-3; j_call: TRBJ1-4; clone_size: -; cdr3_aa: CAIRDGQGKNEKLFF; cdr3_nt: TGTGCCATCAGAGACGGACAGGGGAAAAATGAAAAACTGTTTTTT
d_call: -; v_call: TRBV5-4; j_call: TRBJ2-5; clone_size: -; cdr3_aa: CASGRSAGETQYF; cdr3_nt: TGTGCCAGCGGACGATCGGCCGGGGAGACCCAGTACTTC
d_call: -; v_call: TRBV7-9; j_call: TRBJ1-1; clone_size: few; cdr3_aa: CASSSFTGTEAFF; cdr3_nt: TGTGCCAGCAGCTCATTTACGGGCACTGAAGCTTTCTTT
d_call: TRBD2; v_call: TRBV19; j_call: TRBJ2-5; clone_size: -; cdr3_aa: CASRRLAGEEKTQYF; cdr3_nt: TGTGCCAGTAGGCGACTAGCGGGAGAGGAGAAGACCCAGTACTTC
d_call: -; v_call: TRBV5-4; j_call: TRBJ2-4; clone_size: -; cdr3_aa: CASSWEHNIQYF; cdr3_nt: TGTGCCAGCAGCTGGGAACACAACATTCAGTACTTC
d_call: -; v_call: TRBV2; j_call: TRBJ2-5; clone_size: -; cdr3_aa: CANRVLPPQETQYF; cdr3_nt: TGTGCCAACAGGGTTCTTCCGCCTCAAGAGACCCAGTACTTC
d_call: TRBD1; v_call: TRBV5-8; j_call: TRBJ2-7; clone_size: once; cdr3_aa: CASSLWTGTGDGNEQYF; cdr3_nt: TGTGCCAGCAGCTTGTGGACCGGGACAGGGGATGGGAACGAGCAGTACTTC
d_call: -; v_call: TRBV7-7; j_call: TRBJ1-2; clone_size: -; cdr3_aa: CASSPGLNYGYTF; cdr3_nt: TGTGCTAGCAGCCCGGGCCTTAACTATGGCTACACCTTC
d_call: -; v_call: TRBV6-5; j_call: TRBJ1-6; clone_size: once; cdr3_aa: CASSYQDSYNSPLHF; cdr3_nt: TGTGCCAGCAGTTACCAGGACAGTTATAATTCACCCCTCCACTTT
d_call: TRBD2; v_call: TRBV6-4; j_call: TRBJ2-3; clone_size: -; cdr3_aa: CASSLSGGAGDTQYF; cdr3_nt: TGTGCCAGCAGTCTTAGCGGGGGGGCTGGAGATACGCAGTATTTT
d_call: -; v_call: TRBV2; j_call: TRBJ1-1; clone_size: -; cdr3_aa: CASSLVGAMNTEAFF; cdr3_nt: TGTGCCAGCAGTCTAGTGGGGGCCATGAACACTGAAGCTTTCTTT
d_call: -; v_call: TRBV7-3; j_call: TRBJ2-1; clone_size: -; cdr3_aa: CASKSGSSYNEQFF; cdr3_nt: TGTGCCAGCAAGAGTGGGAGCTCCTACAATGAGCAGTTCTTC
d_call: TRBD1; v_call: TRBV15; j_call: TRBJ1-5; clone_size: -; cdr3_aa: CATSRETGPNQPQHF; cdr3_nt: TGTGCCACCAGCAGAGAGACAGGGCCGAATCAGCCCCAGCATTTT
d_call: -; v_call: TRBV29-1; j_call: TRBJ2-1; clone_size: -; cdr3_aa: CSGESSAGSYNEQFF; cdr3_nt: TGCAGCGGAGAATCCTCCGCGGGGTCCTACAATGAGCAGTTCTTC
d_call: -; v_call: TRBV2; j_call: TRBJ2-3; clone_size: -; cdr3_aa: CASSEGSGANTDTQYF; cdr3_nt: TGTGCCAGCAGTGAAGGCAGCGGAGCAAACACAGATACGCAGTATTTT
d_call: -; v_call: TRBV21-1; j_call: TRBJ2-5; clone_size: once; cdr3_aa: CASPKGLAAQETQYF; cdr3_nt: TGTGCCAGCCCGAAGGGACTAGCGGCACAAGAGACCCAGTACTTC
d_call: -; v_call: TRBV29-1; j_call: TRBJ1-2; clone_size: -; cdr3_aa: CSVERDTLSGGYTF; cdr3_nt: TGCAGCGTTGAAAGGGACACCCTCTCGGGTGGCTACACCTTC
d_call: TRBD1; v_call: TRBV6-5; j_call: TRBJ2-7; clone_size: -; cdr3_aa: CASSGGQGAEQYF; cdr3_nt: TGTGCCAGCAGTGGGGGACAGGGCGCCGAGCAGTACTTC
d_call: -; v_call: TRBV7-9; j_call: TRBJ1-2; clone_size: -; cdr3_aa: CASSLTLREHSGYTF; cdr3_nt: TGTGCCAGCAGCTTAACCCTCAGAGAGCACAGTGGCTACACCTTC
d_call: TRBD2; v_call: TRBV7-9; j_call: TRBJ2-7; clone_size: -; cdr3_aa: CASSLAGTSVAYEQYF; cdr3_nt: TGTGCCAGCAGCTTAGCCGGGACTAGCGTAGCCTACGAGCAGTACTTC
d_call: TRBD1; v_call: TRBV11-2; j_call: TRBJ1-2; clone_size: -; cdr3_aa: CASSPGQGHNYGYTF; cdr3_nt: TGTGCCAGCAGTCCAGGACAGGGACATAACTATGGCTACACCTTC
d_call: TRBD1; v_call: TRBV7-2; j_call: TRBJ1-4; clone_size: once; cdr3_aa: CASSSTGTGGINEKLFF; cdr3_nt: TGTGCCAGCAGCTCGACCGGGACAGGGGGAATTAATGAAAAACTGTTTTTT
d_call: -; v_call: TRBV6-5; j_call: TRBJ1-4; clone_size: -; cdr3_aa: CASSYSGGESEKLFF; cdr3_nt: TGTGCCAGCAGTTACTCAGGAGGGGAGAGTGAAAAACTGTTTTTT
d_call: -; v_call: TRBV10-3; j_call: TRBJ1-1; clone_size: -; cdr3_aa: CAISEAWEGEAFF; cdr3_nt: TGTGCCATCAGTGAGGCATGGGAGGGGGAAGCTTTCTTT
d_call: -; v_call: TRBV19; j_call: TRBJ2-7; clone_size: few; cdr3_aa: CASSHTGTQIYEQYF; cdr3_nt: TGTGCCAGTAGTCATACCGGGACTCAAATCTACGAGCAGTACTTC
d_call: -; v_call: TRBV7-7; j_call: TRBJ2-2; clone_size: -; cdr3_aa: CASSPSTGYTGELFF; cdr3_nt: TGTGCTAGCAGCCCGTCGACAGGATACACCGGGGAGCTGTTTTTT